Listed below are T cell receptor beta chains from one sample, sequenced in a study of T cell responses to AZD1222 COVID-19 vaccine. The repertoire was sequenced with immunoSEQ multiplex PCR; TCRdb's copy has only in-frame clones and lacks some. The table lists approximately 150,000 clones, under 95% of them singletons, with 2.5% to 4% in the top ten. Sequencing used peripheral blood, obtained 28 days after the second AZD1222 dose. All receptors derive from an adult who received the AZD1222 COVID-19 vaccine. CDR3s include the opening cysteine and the closing phenylalanine or tryptophan. The D gene is left open where the match is weak. Expanded clones are given a class, and other clones once, few, many or no size at all.

D,J,V,size,CDR3,DNA
NA,TRBJ2-7,TRBV11-1,NA,CASSLNSRGDEQYF,TGTGCCAGCAGCTTAAATAGCAGAGGGGACGAGCAGTACTTC
NA,TRBJ1-4,TRBV5-1,NA,CASSPTDPRIEKLFF,TGCGCCAGCAGCCCAACGGACCCCAGGATAGAAAAACTGTTTTTT
TRBD1,TRBJ2-7,TRBV30,NA,CAWSGTGTYEQYF,TGTGCCTGGAGTGGGACAGGCACCTACGAGCAGTACTTC
NA,TRBJ1-1,TRBV19,NA,CARKLRGRTEAFF,TGTGCCAGAAAACTTAGGGGACGGACTGAAGCTTTCTTT
NA,TRBJ2-1,TRBV18,NA,CASSPKTGFNEQFF,TGTGCCAGCTCACCAAAAACAGGGTTTAATGAGCAGTTCTTC
TRBD1,TRBJ2-1,TRBV5-4,NA,CASSARTGRYEQFF,TGTGCCAGCAGCGCAAGGACAGGGCGGTATGAGCAGTTCTTC
NA,TRBJ1-2,TRBV24-1,NA,CATSANSRGGYTF,TGTGCCACCAGTGCCAATAGCAGGGGCGGCTACACCTTC
TRBD1,TRBJ1-1,TRBV18,NA,CAGRQGEDTEAFF,TGTGCCGGACGACAGGGAGAGGACACTGAAGCTTTCTTT
NA,TRBJ2-5,TRBV27,NA,CASSFSESLKETQYF,TGTGCCAGCAGTTTCAGTGAGTCTCTAAAAGAGACCCAGTACTTC
TRBD2,TRBJ2-1,TRBV2,NA,CASSPGLAENEQFF,TGTGCCAGCAGTCCTGGACTAGCGGAGAATGAGCAGTTCTTC
TRBD1,TRBJ1-5,TRBV28,NA,CASSSSGGGNQPQHF,TGTGCCAGCAGTTCCTCAGGGGGCGGCAATCAGCCCCAGCATTTT
NA,TRBJ1-1,TRBV2,NA,CASTGVDTEAFF,TGTGCCAGCACTGGGGTGGACACTGAAGCTTTCTTT
NA,TRBJ1-1,TRBV5-1,once,CASSLGWGTTEAFF,TGCGCCAGCAGCTTGGGGTGGGGGACCACTGAAGCTTTCTTT
TRBD1,TRBJ2-1,TRBV9,NA,CASSAKTGTGGSSEQFF,TGTGCCAGCAGCGCGAAAACGGGGACAGGGGGTTCGAGTGAGCAGTTCTTC
NA,TRBJ1-2,TRBV28,NA,CASSFGRAHSDYGYTF,TGTGCCAGCAGTTTCGGGAGGGCCCATAGCGACTATGGCTACACCTTC
NA,TRBJ1-2,TRBV5-8,NA,CASSLRATDYGYTF,TGTGCCAGCAGCTTGAGGGCGACCGACTATGGCTACACCTTC
NA,TRBJ2-7,TRBV12-5,NA,CASGPPFGGSVKSYEQYF,TGTGCTAGTGGTCCACCTTTTGGGGGTAGCGTTAAATCCTACGAGCAGTACTTC